Listed here are 27 T cell receptor beta chains from one sample, sequenced in a study of T cells in Graves' hyperthyroidism and ophthalmopathy. Amplified TCR beta CDR3 regions came from RNA transcripts. Initially, a first-round RT-PCR of the TCR CDR3 employed the HTBI primer set. TCRdb re-derived calls from the multiplex PCR reads in MiXCR, one entry per CDR3 protein. Of about 640,000 distinct CDR3 sequences detected, less than 25% appear once; the ten largest clones hold 34%. The sequencing sample was made of blood. These receptors were obtained from a man aged 30 to 39 with Graves' ophthalmopathy.

This clonotype was seen only a few times. The CDR3 here is CASSFSGIYGYTF. The CDR3 DNA reads TGTGCCAGCAGCTTTAGCGGGATCTATGGCTACACCTTC. The chain couples TRBV5-8 to TRBJ1-2, with unresolved D. The CDR3 runs 13 residues. Trimming left V 2 bases short and J 4 bases short, with 9 bases between. Germline V CDR1 and CDR2: SGHTS, YDEGEE.

This clonotype has just a few counts. The gene calls are TRBV6-2 or TRBV6-3 and TRBJ1-1; no definite D call. Germline V gene sequence: CDR1 MNHEY, CDR2 SVGEGT. The CDR3 loop spans 14 amino acids. The V end lost 0 bases, the J end lost 6 bases, and 11 bases lay between the germline ends. The CDR3 is CASSYSRSIAEAFF. The CDR3 DNA reads as TGTGCCAGCAGTTACTCGAGAAGTATCGCTGAAGCTTTCTTT.

This chain links TRBV5-1 with TRBJ1-1, with TRBD1 matching 7 bases. Germline V gives CDR1 SGHRS, CDR2 YFSETQ. With 4 bases clipped from V and 8 bases from J, the junction kept 2 bases outside the gene matches. The CDR3 covers 11 residues. The CDR3 coding sequence is TGCGCCAGCAGCGGGGACAGCGAAGCTTTCTTT. Translating it yields CASSGDSEAFF.

The chain combines TRBV20-1 with TRBJ1-2, with D maybe TRBD1 (6 bases). Germline loops: CDR1 DFQATT, CDR2 SNEGSKA (reference sequence). This CDR3 region has 13 residues. V lost 3 bases, J lost 4 bases, and 12 bases lay in between. CDR3 sequence reads: CSASPQTGYGYTF. CDR3 DNA: TGCAGTGCTAGTCCCCAGACAGGCTATGGCTACACCTTC.

This clonotype was seen at least ten times. This CDR3 reads CASSLDLKGTYGYTF. In nucleotides, the CDR3 is TGTGCCAGCAGCTTAGACTTGAAGGGCACCTATGGCTACACCTTC. The rearrangement uses TRBV11-1 and TRBJ1-2; D remains unclear. V was trimmed by 1 base and J by 4 bases, leaving 13 bases between them. From germline, CDR1 is SGHAT and CDR2 FQDESV (reference sequence). This CDR3 contains 15 residues.

V and J are TRBV6-5 and TRBJ2-1; no clear D. This CDR3 is built from 15 residues. V gave up 0 bases and J gave up 3 bases, with 9 bases separating them. Germline-derived CDR1 and CDR2 are MNHEY and SVGAGI. CDR3: CASSYSWRDYNEQFF. Here the CDR3 DNA reads TGTGCCAGCAGTTACTCTTGGCGAGACTACAATGAGCAGTTCTTC.

The rearrangement joins TRBV18 to TRBJ2-3; 7 positions match TRBD1. The CDR3 runs to 15 residues. After removal of 6 bases from V and 1 base from J, the junction contained 7 bases not matched to a gene. CDR1 and CDR2 from the germline V gene are KGHSH and LQKENI. The CDR3 region is CASSGKDRGTDTQYF. In nucleotides, the CDR3 is TGTGCCAGCTCGGGGAAAGACAGGGGCACAGATACGCAGTATTTT.

This clonotype was detected many times. The rearrangement joins TRBV7-8 to TRBJ2-7, with 7 bases identical to TRBD1. The CDR3 has 14 amino acids. CDR1 SGHVS and CDR2 FQNEAQ come from the germline V gene. After removal of 5 bases from V and 0 bases from J, the junction contained 4 bases not matched to a gene. The CDR3 DNA reads TGTGCCAGCAGCCCGGGACAGCACTCCTACGAGCAGTACTTC. Translated: CASSPGQHSYEQYF.

This clonotype was seen ten or more times. The CDR3 coding sequence is TGTGCCAGCAGTTTATCCGACAGGGGGCGATGCGAGCAGTACTTC. Translated: CASSLSDRGRCEQYF. The J gene is TRBJ2-7, the V gene TRBV28, with 10 nucleotides matching TRBD1. J was trimmed by 6 bases and V by 1 base; bases with no gene match: 6. The CDR3 extends over 15 amino acids. Germline CDR1 is MDHEN and CDR2 is SYDVKM.

This clonotype was counted at least ten times. The rearrangement links TRBV12-3 or TRBV12-4 to TRBJ1-5, with D possibly matching TRBD1 (5 bases). V was trimmed by 9 bases and J by 6 bases, leaving 15 bases between them. The CDR3 sequence is 13 residues long. In DNA, the CDR3 is TGTGCCAGTTCGTATCAGGGTCTTCAGCCCCAGCATTTT. Residues: CASSYQGLQPQHF.

V usage is TRBV20-1 and J usage is TRBJ2-2; the D is unclear. The CDR3 has 12 amino acids. With 3 bases removed from V and 5 bases from J, the gap between germline ends came to 7 bases. The germline CDR1 and CDR2 sequences are DFQATT and SNEGSKA (reference sequence). CDR3 in amino acids: CSARAETGELFF. Here the CDR3 DNA reads TGCAGTGCTAGGGCAGAGACCGGGGAGCTGTTTTTT.

This clonotype has only a few counts. CDR3 sequence (DNA): TGTGCCTGGAGTCGCGACAGACTACTGTTTTTT. Translated, it gives CAWSRDRLLFF. The chain recombines TRBV30 with TRBJ1-4; TRBD1 might be the D (5 bases). Germline V gene sequence: CDR1 GTSNPN, CDR2 SVGIG (reference sequence). Trimming pared 2 bases from V and 13 bases from J, leaving 11 bases between. This CDR3 contains 11 residues.

The gene calls are TRBV6-1 and TRBJ1-2; D possibly corresponds to TRBD1 (6 bases). Trimming left V 7 bases short and J 5 bases short, with 26 bases between. Germline values: CDR1 MNHNS, CDR2 SASEGT. The CDR3 runs 17 residues. The CDR3 protein is CASTNTGKDNKFYGYTF. Here the CDR3 DNA reads TGTGCCAGCACCAATACAGGGAAGGATAACAAATTTTATGGCTACACCTTC.

For the CDR3, the DNA is TGCAGCGTTGAAAAGGGGGCGCTCGCTGAAGCTTTCTTT. Protein: CSVEKGALAEAFF. The chain carries TRBV29-1 and TRBJ1-1; 7 nucleotides match TRBD1. Germline V gene lookup returns CDR1 SQVTM and CDR2 ANQGSEA. The CDR3 totals 13 residues. The V segment lost 2 bases and the J segment 6 bases; nucleotides outside the gene matches: 6.

The rearrangement links TRBV4-2 to TRBJ1-2, with D maybe TRBD1 (6 bases). Germline V gene lookup returns CDR1 LGHNA and CDR2 YNFKEQ. The CDR3 covers 14 residues. With 3 bases removed from V and 6 bases from J, the gap between germline ends came to 14 bases. The CDR3 DNA sequence: TGTGCCAGCAGCCAGCTAGGGGGGGGGGATGGCTACACCTTC. Translation: CASSQLGGGDGYTF.

This clonotype has at least ten counts. This chain links TRBV11-1 with TRBJ2-5; D may be TRBD2 (6 bases). Trimming took off 4 bases at V and 5 bases at J, with 17 bases between the two ends. The CDR3 spans 15 residues. The germline V gene has CDR1 SGHAT and CDR2 FQDESV (reference sequence). This CDR3 is CASSYRGGGLETQYF. Here the CDR3 DNA reads TGTGCCAGCAGCTACCGAGGCGGAGGGCTGGAGACCCAGTACTTC.

This chain uses TRBV3-1 with TRBJ2-7; D might be TRBD1 or TRBD2, each matching 5 bases. V was cut by 5 bases and J by 2 bases, with 16 bases left in between. Germline V lookup: CDR1 LGHDT, CDR2 YNNKEL (reference sequence). The CDR3 is 15 amino acids. CDR3 in amino acids: CASSDSGTTAYEQYF. CDR3 in DNA: TGTGCCAGCAGCGACTCCGGGACGACTGCCTACGAGCAGTACTTC.

This clonotype was picked up a small number of times. V is TRBV12-3 or TRBV12-4 and J is TRBJ2-7; either TRBD1 or TRBD2 may fit D (5 bases each). V was shortened by 5 bases and J by 0 bases, with 14 bases between the two germline ends. This CDR3 spans 15 amino acids. CDR3 residues: CASSTVGTVSYEQYF. The CDR3 DNA reads TGTGCCAGCAGTACCGTCGGGACGGTCTCCTACGAGCAGTACTTC.

This clonotype was seen at least ten times. The chain recombines TRBV2 with TRBJ1-5; 7 positions match TRBD1. The CDR3 totals 14 residues. After removal of 7 bases from V and 4 bases from J, the junction contained 7 bases not matched to a gene. Germline assignment: CDR1 SNHLY and CDR2 FYNNEI. The CDR3 loop reads CASTKGRGNQPQHF. The CDR3 DNA reads TGTGCCAGCACCAAAGGCAGGGGGAATCAGCCCCAGCATTTT.

A few counts support this clonotype. The chain carries TRBV10-1 and TRBJ1-1, with D unclear. Germline V CDR1 and CDR2: WNHNN, SYGVQD (reference sequence). The CDR3 runs to 14 residues. Trimming took 3 bases from V and 4 from J, leaving 12 bases between them. DNA for the CDR3: TGCGCCAGCAGTGACGAAGGTGGTCGCACTGAAGCTTTCTTT. Amino acid sequence: CASSDEGGRTEAFF.

Concerning this clonotype itself: An end of the junction does not agree with germline; a read error may underlie this. CDR3 in amino acids: CASSQDQSSGANALTF. The CDR3 nucleotides are TGCGCCAGCAGCCAAGACCAGAGCTCTGGGGCCAACGCCCTGACTTTC. The chain has TRBV4-3 and TRBJ2-6, with D perhaps matching TRBD1 (5 bases). Per germline, CDR1 LGHNA and CDR2 YSLEER. The CDR3 extends over 16 amino acids.

In this sample, this clonotype turned up many times. V and J are TRBV5-1 and TRBJ1-1, with 7 bases that match TRBD1. The CDR3 is 14 residues long. CDR1 is SGHRS, CDR2 YFSETQ, per germline. With 0 bases clipped from V and 6 bases from J, the junction kept 5 bases outside the gene matches. CDR3 nucleotides: TGCGCCAGCAGCTTGGAGGGACAGTCCTCTGAAGCTTTCTTT. As protein: CASSLEGQSSEAFF.

The sample holds many counts of this clonotype. This sequence joins TRBV11-2 and TRBJ2-2; TRBD2 aligns across 9 bases. V lost 4 bases to trimming and J lost 4 bases; unmatched junction nucleotides: 10. Germline loops: CDR1 SGHAT, CDR2 FQNNGV. This CDR3 comprises 17 residues. For the CDR3, the DNA is TGTGCCAGCAGCTCACCGATAGCGGGAGTCCCCACCGGGGAGCTGTTTTTT. Translating gives CASSSPIAGVPTGELFF.

This clonotype was seen a handful of times. The chain carries TRBV18 and TRBJ2-1, with 7 bases identical to TRBD1. The germline gives CDR1 KGHSH, CDR2 LQKENI. Trimming cost V 1 base and J 1 base; bases outside gene matches: 10. The CDR3 length is 18 residues. In DNA form, the CDR3 reads TGTGCCAGCTCACCACGCGCGACAGGGAGCCCTTCCTACAATGAGCAGTTCTTC. Amino acid sequence: CASSPRATGSPSYNEQFF.

The chain links TRBV20-1 to TRBJ2-1, with TRBD1 identical over 10 bases. The CDR3 is made up of 13 amino acids. CDR1 and CDR2 (germline): DFQATT, SNEGSKA (reference sequence). Unmatched junction bases numbered 9, after V lost 5 bases and J lost 11 bases. The CDR3, as DNA: TGCAGTGCTCCCCCGGGACAGGGGATTAAGCAGTTCTTC. Translation gives CSAPPGQGIKQFF.

This clonotype has ten or more counts. The chain is built from TRBV13 and TRBJ2-3, with 11 bases fitting TRBD2. The CDR3 length is 16 residues. Germline V gene data show CDR1 as PRHDT and CDR2 as FYEKMQ (reference sequence). V lost 3 bases, J lost 2 bases, and 4 bases stayed unmatched. The chain's CDR3 is CASSLEGLADTDTQYF. For the CDR3, the DNA is TGTGCCAGCAGCTTGGAGGGACTAGCGGACACAGATACGCAGTATTTT.

The chain is built from TRBV15 and TRBJ1-2; D unresolved. V lost 1 base to trimming and J lost 8 bases, with 14 bases between them. Germline V gene lookup returns CDR1 LNHNV and CDR2 YYDKDF (reference sequence). The CDR3 consists of 14 residues. The CDR3: CATSRAGEVVGYTF. DNA for the CDR3: TGTGCCACCAGCAGAGCAGGAGAGGTCGTAGGCTACACCTTC. The complete variable domain, with remaining parts taken from reference TRBV15 and TRBJ1-2, reads DAMVIQNPRYQVTQFGKPVTLSCSQTLNHNVMYWYQQKSSQAPKLLFHYYDKDFNNEADTPDNFQSRRPNTSFCFLDIRSPGLGDTAMYLCATSRAGEVVGYTFGSGTRLTVV.